Only a few counts were recorded for the clone carrying this TCR beta chain. Antigen unknown. This CDR3 is 15 amino acids long. With V trimmed by 3 bases and J by 7 bases, 6 bases remained unmatched. Germline values: CDR1 SGHTA, CDR2 FQGNSA. The sample originates from a study of CD8 T cells in ankylosing spondylitis. Findings and limits, study-wide: Several highly homologous variants made up a TCR beta motif that seemed to typify ankylosing spondylitis blood.

TCRdb re-derived calls from the 5' RACE reads in MiXCR, one entry per CDR3 protein. The sample records 700,000 to 850,000 distinct CDR3 sequences, 12% being singletons. Material: blood, either unsorted or a sorted T cell fraction (not recorded which). The source is a male donor with ankylosing spondylitis. V gene TRBV7-2 combines with J gene TRBJ2-3, with TRBD2 matching over 11 bases. For the CDR3, the DNA is TGTGCCAGCAGCTTTCAACTAGCGGGAGTGTATACGCAGTATTTT. Encoded protein: CASSFQLAGVYTQYF.